These 5 T cell receptor beta chains originate from one sample sequenced in a study of coeliac disease. Profiled with immunoSEQ multiplex PCR; TCRdb holds only in-frame clones, not every one. The data show 3,500 to 4,500 clones, roughly three fifths seen once. The sample was lymphocytes from the gut lamina propria. These receptor sequences come from a man between 65 and 85 years old without celiac disease.

The genes are TRBV5-1 and TRBJ2-5; possibly TRBD2 for D (6 bases). The DNA matches TRBJ2-7 better at its end, which makes the J call doubtful. The CDR3 spans 13 residues. CDR1 and CDR2 from the germline V gene are SGHRS and YFSETQ. The CDR3 protein is CASSPGTWNEQYF. DNA of the CDR3: TGCGCCAGCAGCCCGGGGACTTGGAACGAGCAGTACTTC.

The chain couples TRBV5-8 to TRBJ2-7; 7 nucleotides align to TRBD2. The CDR3 length is 15 residues. The germline V gene encodes CDR1 SGHTS and CDR2 YDEGEE. Trimming removed 4 bases from V and 4 bases from J; junction bases left unmatched: 11. The CDR3 protein is CASSQVRGYSYEQYF. The CDR3 DNA is TGTGCCAGCAGCCAGGTGCGGGGGTATTCTTACGAGCAGTACTTC.

This clone was picked up a small number of times. V usage is TRBV5-5 and J usage is TRBJ2-1; 10 nucleotides align to TRBD2. This CDR3 comprises 17 residues. Trimming took 4 bases from V and 7 from J; bases not matched to a gene: 14. Looked up from germline, CDR1 is SGHKS and CDR2 is YYEKEE (reference sequence). The CDR3 here is CASSGGGLALGGNEQFF. Written as DNA, the CDR3 is TGTGCCAGCAGCGGGGGGGGACTAGCGCTAGGTGGGAATGAGCAGTTCTTC.

This clone was detected a few times. The rearrangement joins TRBV6-5 to TRBJ1-2, with D possibly matching TRBD1 (5 bases). Germline-derived CDR1 and CDR2 are MNHEY and SVGAGI. The CDR3 runs to 14 residues. Between the trimmed V and J ends, which lost 5 bases and 5 bases, there was a span of 15 bases. The CDR3 here is CASSEGGGGYGYTF. CDR3 nucleotide sequence: TGTGCCAGCAGTGAAGGTGGCGGGGGGTATGGCTACACCTTC.

To note about this clone: The sample contains more than one DNA sequence encoding this CDR3. The J gene is TRBJ1-4, the V gene TRBV5-1; a possible D gene is TRBD1 (5 bases). This CDR3 has 13 residues. V gave up 7 bases and J gave up 5 bases, with 12 bases separating them. Germline V gives CDR1 SGHRS, CDR2 YFSETQ. CDR3 coding DNA: TGCGCCAGCGCAGGAGGGGTGAATGAAAAACTGTTTTTT. Protein sequence: CASAGGVNEKLFF.